Sequencing of this T cell receptor beta chain was carried out in a study of regulatory T cells in long-lasting Graves disease. Notes on the study in general: Whereas 966 public clonotypes were shared by new patients, persistent patients shared more, at 2,500 to 3,500. Persistent disease was associated with favored TRBV28 usage and with favored use of TRBJ1-2 and TRBJ2-5. Persistent Graves' patients showed less TCR diversity than newly diagnosed ones.

The time point is: newly diagnosed GD, antithyroid drugs for less than 3 months. The TCR library was made from RNA that had been extracted from PBMCs in TRIzol. Arm-PCR of CDR3 regions and iRepertoire HTBI primers were the basis on which TCR beta libraries were built. Authors' data handling: Segment identification across samples yielded roughly 62 TRBV and around 13 TRBJ segments. TCRdb redid the calling of the multiplex PCR reads with MiXCR, one entry per CDR3 protein. None of the V and J calls come from the authors' own analysis; TCRdb made them. The sample holds roughly 420,000 distinct CDR3 sequences, roughly a sixth seen once. CDR3 length: 16 residues. The germline V gene has CDR1 SGHDT and CDR2 YYEEEE. Trimming cost V 2 bases and J 8 bases; bases outside gene matches: 8. In its sample, this clonotype was seen a few times. Its cognate antigen is unknown.

The sequence came from a female donor with Graves disease. The rearrangement joins TRBV5-6 to TRBJ1-4, with TRBD1 matching 11 bases. The sequencing here drew on peripheral blood mononuclear cells (PBMCs), taken at new diagnosis, from a patient treated with antithyroid drugs. The CDR3 DNA follows: TGTGCCAGCAGCTTCCTCGGGACAGGGGGTAACGAAAAACTGTTTTTT. Translating gives CASSFLGTGGNEKLFF.